This T cell receptor beta chain stems from a study of blood T cell repertoires in COVID-19 (dated by TCRdb to about 2020). Context from the whole study: Samples covering the acute and convalescent phases of COVID-19 were provided by collaborators in the United States, Italy and Spain. Samples came from the ongoing ImmuneRACE study (first 160 participants) plus 1,254 subjects from 6 global collaborators. The repertoires were made available in a free public database intended to serve as a resource for research on the immune response to SARS-CoV-2. A de-identified subject ID, COVID-19 status, age in years and sex were almost always included in the sample metadata. HLA class I and class II types, where available, came from metadata supplied by the sample provider rather than from assay-based typing. Deeply sampled blood TCRbeta repertoires from subjects exposed to, actively infected with, or recovered from COVID-19 were included in the dataset. The material from the prospective study consisted of cDNA or gDNA derived from T cells, B-cell-depleted T cells, or PBMCs. Results the study describes overall, beyond this receptor: The quantity of clinical and demographic metadata differed by source and by participant and was supplied without curation.

The CDR3 contains 14 residues, cysteine and phenylalanine counted. Only the CDR3 DNA is retained, 42 bases long and in frame from the first base. V loses 3 bases, J loses 9 bases, and the germline ends lie 12 bases apart. This clone showed up just a few times. The specificity of this receptor is unknown. One base away there is no much larger clone; base qualities are not given. Collaborating institutions collected whole blood in K2EDTA tubes following their own protocols. For TCRbeta analysis, collaborators shipped samples in one of three forms: frozen whole blood, isolated PBMCs, or DNA extracted from either of those sample types. TCRbeta CDR3 regions were amplified from genomic DNA by means of the immunoSEQ Assay, a bias-controlled multiplex PCR. Processing in the source paper ran as follows. The number of nucleated cells in each sample was estimated from the amplification of reference gene primers within the assay. To quantify the absolute abundance of each unique TCRbeta CDR3 rearrangement, sequence reads were collapsed and filtered. For each sample, productive Simpson clonality was calculated by taking the square root of Simpson's diversity index across productive rearrangements. In TCRdb, the immuneACCESS table is reduced to in-frame sequences with V and J assigned. These tables do not hold every clone; where another copy was compared, an unresolved V gene accounts for under half, and the others remain unexplained. V, J and clone size derive from that table, while D and trimming were established from the DNA sequence. In this sample the table shows some 73,000 clones, about 89% of which occur a single time. The ten largest clones take up 13% of the sample.

The sequence derives from a woman aged 55-70 years with acute or convalescent COVID-19. The rearranged segments are TRBV23-1 and TRBJ1-6, with the D segment identity uncertain. TRBV23-1 is designated an ORF whose function remains uncertain. Sequenced sample: peripheral blood. The nucleotide sequence reads TGCGCCAGCAGTCAGCAGATTCGTTCTTCACCCCTCCACTTT. This is translated as CASSQQIRSSPLHF.